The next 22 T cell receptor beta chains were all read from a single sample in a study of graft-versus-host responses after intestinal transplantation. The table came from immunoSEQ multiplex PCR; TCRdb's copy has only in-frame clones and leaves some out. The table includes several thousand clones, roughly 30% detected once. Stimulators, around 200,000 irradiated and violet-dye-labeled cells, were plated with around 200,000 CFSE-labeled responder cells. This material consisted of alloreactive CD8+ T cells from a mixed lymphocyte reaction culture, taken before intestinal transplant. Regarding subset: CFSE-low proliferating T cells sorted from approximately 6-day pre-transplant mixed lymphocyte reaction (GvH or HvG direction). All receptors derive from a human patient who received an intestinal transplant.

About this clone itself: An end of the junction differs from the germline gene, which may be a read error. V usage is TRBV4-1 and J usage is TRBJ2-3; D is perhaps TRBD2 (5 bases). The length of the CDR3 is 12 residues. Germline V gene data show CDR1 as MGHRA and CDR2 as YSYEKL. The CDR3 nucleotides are TGCGCCAGCATCCAAGGAGGAGATACGCAGTATTTT. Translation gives CASIQGGDTQYF.

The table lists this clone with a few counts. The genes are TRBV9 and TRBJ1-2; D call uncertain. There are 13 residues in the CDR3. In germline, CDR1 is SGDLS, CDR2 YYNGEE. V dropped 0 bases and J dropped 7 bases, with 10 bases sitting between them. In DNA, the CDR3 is TGTGCCAGCAGCGTAGGAAACCGGGGTGGCTACACCTTC. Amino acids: CASSVGNRGGYTF. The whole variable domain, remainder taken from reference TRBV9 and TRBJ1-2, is DSGVTQTPKHLITATGQRVTLRCSPRSGDLSVYWYQQSLDQGLQFLIQYYNGEERAKGNILERFSAQQFPDLHSELNLSSLELGDSALYFCASSVGNRGGYTFGSGTRLTVV.

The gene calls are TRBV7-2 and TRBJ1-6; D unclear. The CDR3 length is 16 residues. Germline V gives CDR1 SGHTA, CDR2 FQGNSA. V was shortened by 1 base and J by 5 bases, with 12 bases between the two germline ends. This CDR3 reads CASSLVWSKNNSPLHF. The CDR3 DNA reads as TGTGCCAGCAGCTTAGTTTGGAGCAAGAATAATTCACCCCTCCACTTT. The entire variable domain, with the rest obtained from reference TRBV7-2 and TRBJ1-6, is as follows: GAGVSQSPSNKVTEKGKDVELRCDPISGHTALYWYRQSLGQGLEFLIYFQGNSAPDKSGLPSDRFSAERTGGSVSTLTIQRTQQEDSAVYLCASSLVWSKNNSPLHFGNGTRLTVT.

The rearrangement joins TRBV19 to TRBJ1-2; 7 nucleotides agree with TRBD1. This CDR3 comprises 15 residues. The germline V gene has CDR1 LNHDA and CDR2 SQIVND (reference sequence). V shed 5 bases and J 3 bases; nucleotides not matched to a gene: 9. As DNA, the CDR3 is TGTGCCAGTAGTCTCCAGACAGGGATGGACTATGGCTACACCTTC. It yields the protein CASSLQTGMDYGYTF.

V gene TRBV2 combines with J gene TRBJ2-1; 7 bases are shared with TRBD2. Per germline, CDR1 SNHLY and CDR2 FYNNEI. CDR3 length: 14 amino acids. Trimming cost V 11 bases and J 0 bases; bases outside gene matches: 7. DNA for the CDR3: TGTGCCCGTAAGGGCGGGGGCTCCTACAATGAGCAGTTCTTC. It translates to CARKGGGSYNEQFF.

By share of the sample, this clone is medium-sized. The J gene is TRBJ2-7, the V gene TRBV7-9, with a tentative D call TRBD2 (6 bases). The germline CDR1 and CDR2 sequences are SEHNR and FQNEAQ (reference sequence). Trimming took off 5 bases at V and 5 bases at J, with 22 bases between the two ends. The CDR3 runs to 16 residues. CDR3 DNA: TGTGCCAGCAGCCCCCCTACCGGGAGCGGACTAAACGAGCAGTACTTC. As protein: CASSPPTGSGLNEQYF.

This chain's CDR3 is CASSFGGNSYNEQFF. In DNA form, the CDR3 reads TGTGCCAGCAGTTTTGGCGGGAACTCCTACAATGAGCAGTTCTTC. V usage is TRBV27 and J usage is TRBJ2-1, with a possible D match to TRBD2 (6 bases). The V and J ends lost 3 bases and 0 bases respectively, with 9 bases between them. This CDR3 comprises 15 residues. Looked up from germline, CDR1 is MNHEY and CDR2 is SMNVEV (reference sequence).

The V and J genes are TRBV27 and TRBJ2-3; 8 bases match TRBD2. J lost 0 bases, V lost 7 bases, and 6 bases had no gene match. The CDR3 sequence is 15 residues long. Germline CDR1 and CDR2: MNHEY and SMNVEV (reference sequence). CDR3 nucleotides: TGTGCCAGCAACAGACTAGCGAGCAGCACAGATACGCAGTATTTT. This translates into CASNRLASSTDTQYF.

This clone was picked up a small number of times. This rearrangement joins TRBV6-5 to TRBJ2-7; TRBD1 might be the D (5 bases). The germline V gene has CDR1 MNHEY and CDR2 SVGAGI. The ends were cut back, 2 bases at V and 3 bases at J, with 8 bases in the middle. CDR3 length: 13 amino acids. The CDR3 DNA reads TGTGCCAGCAGTTACGCAGGGATCTACGAGCAGTACTTC. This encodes CASSYAGIYEQYF.

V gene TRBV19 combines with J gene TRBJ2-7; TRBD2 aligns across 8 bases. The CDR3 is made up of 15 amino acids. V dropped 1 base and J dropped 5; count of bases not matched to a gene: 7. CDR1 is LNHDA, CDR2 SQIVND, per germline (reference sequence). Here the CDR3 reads CASSIGGGRIHEQYF. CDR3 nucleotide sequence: TGTGCCAGTAGTATAGGGGGCGGGAGGATCCACGAGCAGTACTTC.

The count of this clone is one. Here the CDR3 DNA reads TGTGCCAGCAGTTTATCTGGACTGACATACGAGCAGTACTTC. It specifies CASSLSGLTYEQYF. V gene TRBV27 combines with J gene TRBJ2-5; D might be TRBD2 (5 bases). The tail of the sequence fits TRBJ2-7 better, so the J call may be wrong. Germline V gene sequence: CDR1 MNHEY, CDR2 SMNVEV (reference sequence). CDR3 length: 14 amino acids.

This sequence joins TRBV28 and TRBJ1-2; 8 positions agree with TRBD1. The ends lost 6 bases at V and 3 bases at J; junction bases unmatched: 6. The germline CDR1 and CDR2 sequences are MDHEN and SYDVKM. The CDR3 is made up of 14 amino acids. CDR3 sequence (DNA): TGTGCCAGCAGCTTACAGGGGGAACACTATGGCTACACCTTC. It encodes CASSLQGEHYGYTF.

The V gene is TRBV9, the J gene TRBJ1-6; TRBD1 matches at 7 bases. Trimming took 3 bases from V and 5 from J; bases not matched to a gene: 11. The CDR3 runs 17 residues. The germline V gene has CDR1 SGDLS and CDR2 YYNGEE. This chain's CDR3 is CASSGQGRGIHNSPLHF. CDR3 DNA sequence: TGTGCCAGCAGCGGACAGGGTAGGGGGATACATAATTCACCCCTCCACTTT.

The CDR3 loop is CASSQDRGQPSYEQYF. The DNA for the CDR3 is TGCGCCAGCAGCCAAGATCGGGGTCAGCCCTCCTACGAGCAGTACTTC. The chain uses TRBV5-1 and TRBJ2-7; tentatively, D is TRBD2 (5 bases). Trimming shortened V by 4 bases and J by 0 bases, and 17 bases separated the two germline ends. This CDR3 contains 16 residues. The germline gives CDR1 SGHRS, CDR2 YFSETQ.

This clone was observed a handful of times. The CDR3 bases are TGTGCCAGCAGGGTAGGGGCCGGCTCTGGAAACACCATATATTTT. It codes for CASRVGAGSGNTIYF. The chain uses TRBV7-9 and TRBJ1-3; a weak D match, TRBD1 (5 bases). The CDR3 covers 15 residues. V gave up 6 bases and J gave up 0 bases, with 12 bases separating them. Germline V gene sequence: CDR1 SEHNR, CDR2 FQNEAQ (reference sequence).

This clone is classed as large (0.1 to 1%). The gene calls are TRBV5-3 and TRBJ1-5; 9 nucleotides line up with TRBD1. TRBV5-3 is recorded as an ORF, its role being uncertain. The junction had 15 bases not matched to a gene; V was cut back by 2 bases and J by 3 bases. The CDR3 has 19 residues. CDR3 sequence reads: CARSLAPSSGTGINQPQHF. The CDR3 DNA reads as TGTGCCAGAAGCTTAGCCCCTTCATCCGGGACAGGGATCAATCAGCCCCAGCATTTT.

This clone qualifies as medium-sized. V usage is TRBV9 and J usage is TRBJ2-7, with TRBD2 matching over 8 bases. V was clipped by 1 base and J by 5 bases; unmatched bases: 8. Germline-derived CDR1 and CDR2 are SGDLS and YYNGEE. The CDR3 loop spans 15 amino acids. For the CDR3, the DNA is TGTGCCAGCAGCGTATCCGGGACTAGTCTTAACGAGCAGTACTTC. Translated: CASSVSGTSLNEQYF.

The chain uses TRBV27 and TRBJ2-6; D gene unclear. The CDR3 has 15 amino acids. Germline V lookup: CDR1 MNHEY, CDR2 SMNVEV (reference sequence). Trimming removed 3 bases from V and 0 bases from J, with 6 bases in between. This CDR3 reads CASSFLYSGANVLTF. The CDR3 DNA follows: TGTGCCAGCAGTTTTCTGTACTCTGGGGCCAACGTCCTGACTTTC.

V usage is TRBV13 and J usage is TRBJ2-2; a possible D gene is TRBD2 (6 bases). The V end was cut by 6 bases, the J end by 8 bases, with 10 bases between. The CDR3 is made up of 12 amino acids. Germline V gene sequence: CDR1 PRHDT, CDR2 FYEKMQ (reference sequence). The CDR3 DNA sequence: TGTGCCAGCAGGCGTGGACTAGGGGAGCTGTTTTTT. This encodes CASRRGLGELFF.

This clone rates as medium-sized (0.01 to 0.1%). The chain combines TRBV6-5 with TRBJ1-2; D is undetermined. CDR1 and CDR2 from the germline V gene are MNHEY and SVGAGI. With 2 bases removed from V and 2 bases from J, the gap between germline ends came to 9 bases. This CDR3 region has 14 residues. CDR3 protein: CASSYGPQNYGYTF. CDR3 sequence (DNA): TGTGCCAGCAGTTACGGTCCACAGAACTATGGCTACACCTTC.

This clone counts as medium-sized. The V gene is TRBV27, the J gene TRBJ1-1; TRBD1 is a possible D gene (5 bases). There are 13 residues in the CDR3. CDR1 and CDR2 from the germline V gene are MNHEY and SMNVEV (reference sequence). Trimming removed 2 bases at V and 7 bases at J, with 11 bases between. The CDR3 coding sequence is TGTGCCAGCAGTTTAGTATCGGGGGTTGAAGCTTTCTTT. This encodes CASSLVSGVEAFF.

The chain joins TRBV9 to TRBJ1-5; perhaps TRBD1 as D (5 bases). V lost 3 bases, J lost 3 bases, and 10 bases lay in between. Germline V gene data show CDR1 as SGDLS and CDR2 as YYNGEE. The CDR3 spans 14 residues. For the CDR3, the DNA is TGTGCCAGCAGCGATGACAGTATCAATCAGCCCCAGCATTTT. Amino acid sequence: CASSDDSINQPQHF.